This is a list of T cell receptor beta chains from one sample in a study of control samples from healthy donors and cancer patients. Sequencing used immunoSEQ multiplex PCR; TCRdb keeps in-frame clones, though not all of them. The sample holds 130,000 to 150,000 clones, about nine tenths seen once. The sample was blood. These receptors all come from a man aged 30 to 39 in good health. Each CDR3 is given with its conserved first and last residue. Each record gives: clone size, D gene, V gene, CDR3 length, J gene, CDR3 DNA, CDR3 protein. D genes are given only for firm matches. Clone size is shown for a subset of rows, as once, few, many or a class of expanded clone.

clone size: .
D gene: TRBD2
V gene: TRBV6-1
CDR3 length: 15
J gene: TRBJ2-5
CDR3 DNA: TGTGCCAGCAGTGAAATTAGCGGGACCCAAGAGACCCAGTACTTC
CDR3 protein: CASSEISGTQETQYF

clone size: few
D gene: .
V gene: TRBV11-1
CDR3 length: 14
J gene: TRBJ1-1
CDR3 DNA: TGTGCCAGCAGCTTAGTTCGTGGGAACACTGAAGCTTTCTTT
CDR3 protein: CASSLVRGNTEAFF

clone size: .
D gene: TRBD1
V gene: TRBV9
CDR3 length: 15
J gene: TRBJ1-1
CDR3 DNA: TGTGCCAGCAGCAAACGGACAGGCCGGAACACTGAAGCTTTCTTT
CDR3 protein: CASSKRTGRNTEAFF

clone size: .
D gene: TRBD1
V gene: TRBV5-6
CDR3 length: 15
J gene: TRBJ1-6
CDR3 DNA: TGTGCCAGCAGCCGACGGACAGGCCCTAATTCACCCCTCCACTTT
CDR3 protein: CASSRRTGPNSPLHF

clone size: .
D gene: TRBD1
V gene: TRBV19
CDR3 length: 15
J gene: TRBJ2-7
CDR3 DNA: TGTGCCAGTAGTCTCCGGGACAGGGGGTCGGGTGAGCAGTACTTC
CDR3 protein: CASSLRDRGSGEQYF

clone size: .
D gene: .
V gene: TRBV29-1
CDR3 length: 17
J gene: TRBJ2-4
CDR3 DNA: TGCAGCGTTGAAGGCTGGATAGGAGATTTAGCCAAAAACATTCAGTACTTC
CDR3 protein: CSVEGWIGDLAKNIQYF

clone size: .
D gene: TRBD1
V gene: TRBV4-2
CDR3 length: 13
J gene: TRBJ1-6
CDR3 DNA: TGTGCCAGCAGCCAAGGCGTCGGGACAGAATTCCACTTT
CDR3 protein: CASSQGVGTEFHF

clone size: .
D gene: TRBD2
V gene: TRBV11-2
CDR3 length: 17
J gene: TRBJ2-1
CDR3 DNA: TGTGCCAGCAGCTTCGGGGCGGCGAGCGGGGCCTACAATGAGCAGTTCTTC
CDR3 protein: CASSFGAASGAYNEQFF

clone size: .
D gene: TRBD1
V gene: TRBV6-4
CDR3 length: 15
J gene: TRBJ2-2
CDR3 DNA: TGTGCCAGCAGTCCCGGGGACAGGAACACCGGGGAGCTGTTTTTT
CDR3 protein: CASSPGDRNTGELFF

clone size: .
D gene: TRBD1
V gene: TRBV7-9
CDR3 length: 16
J gene: TRBJ2-1
CDR3 DNA: TGTGCCAGCAGCCGAGATGACAGGGAGCCCTACAATGAGCAGTTCTTC
CDR3 protein: CASSRDDREPYNEQFF

clone size: few
D gene: .
V gene: TRBV6-1
CDR3 length: 16
J gene: TRBJ1-3
CDR3 DNA: TGTGCCAGCAGTGAAGACGAGGGAACCTCTGGAAACACCATATATTTT
CDR3 protein: CASSEDEGTSGNTIYF

clone size: .
D gene: .
V gene: TRBV7-9
CDR3 length: 16
J gene: TRBJ1-3
CDR3 DNA: TGTGCCAGCAGCTTTTGGTTTCCCTACTCTGGAAACACCATATATTTT
CDR3 protein: CASSFWFPYSGNTIYF

clone size: .
D gene: .
V gene: TRBV7-9
CDR3 length: 15
J gene: TRBJ2-7
CDR3 DNA: TGTGCCAGCAGCTTTGGGCAGGGAACCTCCTACGAGCAGTACTTC
CDR3 protein: CASSFGQGTSYEQYF

clone size: .
D gene: .
V gene: TRBV5-1
CDR3 length: 14
J gene: TRBJ2-6
CDR3 DNA: TGCGCCAGCACGGAGAGCTCTGGGGCCAACGTCCTGACTTTC
CDR3 protein: CASTESSGANVLTF

clone size: .
D gene: TRBD2
V gene: TRBV6-5
CDR3 length: 13
J gene: TRBJ2-1
CDR3 DNA: TGTGCCAGCAGAAAGTCGGGAGGGAATGAGCAGTTCTTC
CDR3 protein: CASRKSGGNEQFF

clone size: .
D gene: .
V gene: TRBV10-1
CDR3 length: 14
J gene: TRBJ1-1
CDR3 DNA: TGCGCCAGCAGCTCGACAGGCCGCAACACTGAAGCTTTCTTT
CDR3 protein: CASSSTGRNTEAFF

clone size: .
D gene: TRBD1
V gene: TRBV15
CDR3 length: 16
J gene: TRBJ1-3
CDR3 DNA: TGTGCCACCAGCAGACCGACAGGGTTCTCTGGAAACACCATATATTTT
CDR3 protein: CATSRPTGFSGNTIYF

clone size: .
D gene: .
V gene: TRBV5-6
CDR3 length: 13
J gene: TRBJ1-2
CDR3 DNA: TGTGCCAGCAGCTCGGCGGCAGGGAATGGCTACACCTTC
CDR3 protein: CASSSAAGNGYTF

clone size: .
D gene: TRBD2
V gene: TRBV23-1
CDR3 length: 15
J gene: TRBJ2-7
CDR3 DNA: TGCGCCAGCAGTCAGCGACTAGCGGGTTCCTACGAGCAGTACTTC
CDR3 protein: CASSQRLAGSYEQYF

clone size: .
D gene: .
V gene: TRBV30
CDR3 length: 13
J gene: TRBJ2-7
CDR3 DNA: TGTGCCTGGAGGGGGACGCTCGCCTACGAGCAGTACTTC
CDR3 protein: CAWRGTLAYEQYF

clone size: .
D gene: TRBD2
V gene: TRBV29-1
CDR3 length: 15
J gene: TRBJ2-7
CDR3 DNA: TGCAGCGTTGAAACGGGACTAGGGGCCTCCTACGAGCAGTACTTC
CDR3 protein: CSVETGLGASYEQYF

clone size: .
D gene: .
V gene: TRBV28
CDR3 length: 11
J gene: TRBJ2-5
CDR3 DNA: TGTGCCAGCAGTTCCGGAGAGACCCAGTACTTC
CDR3 protein: CASSSGETQYF

clone size: .
D gene: .
V gene: TRBV3-1/TRBV3-2
CDR3 length: 13
J gene: TRBJ2-5
CDR3 DNA: TGTGCCAGCAGCCAAGGGTCTTGGGAGACCCAGTACTTC
CDR3 protein: CASSQGSWETQYF

clone size: .
D gene: TRBD2
V gene: TRBV29-1
CDR3 length: 12
J gene: TRBJ2-4
CDR3 DNA: TGCAGCGTTGGGACTAGTCTGAACATTCAGTACTTC
CDR3 protein: CSVGTSLNIQYF

clone size: .
D gene: .
V gene: TRBV20-1
CDR3 length: 17
J gene: TRBJ2-1
CDR3 DNA: TGCAGTGCTAGTTTTGGCGCCACACCGAGCTCCTACAATGAGCAGTTCTTC
CDR3 protein: CSASFGATPSSYNEQFF

clone size: once
D gene: .
V gene: TRBV5-4
CDR3 length: 14
J gene: TRBJ2-5
CDR3 DNA: TGTGCCAGCAGCTTGGTGGGGTTTGGGGAGACCCAGTACTTC
CDR3 protein: CASSLVGFGETQYF

clone size: once
D gene: .
V gene: TRBV10-3
CDR3 length: 15
J gene: TRBJ1-2
CDR3 DNA: TGTGCCATCAGTGAGTCGATCCCCAGGACCTTGAGCTACACCTTC
CDR3 protein: CAISESIPRTLSYTF

clone size: .
D gene: .
V gene: TRBV25-1
CDR3 length: 14
J gene: TRBJ1-2
CDR3 DNA: TGTGCCAGCAGTGAATCACCAGGGAAGAATGGCTACACCTTC
CDR3 protein: CASSESPGKNGYTF

clone size: .
D gene: .
V gene: TRBV24-1
CDR3 length: 13
J gene: TRBJ1-1
CDR3 DNA: TGTGCCACCAGTGATATCGGTAGGACTGAAGCTTTCTTT
CDR3 protein: CATSDIGRTEAFF

clone size: .
D gene: TRBD1
V gene: TRBV7-2
CDR3 length: 14
J gene: TRBJ2-5
CDR3 DNA: TGTGCCAGCAGCTCAAACAGGGGGCGAGAGACCCAGTACTTC
CDR3 protein: CASSSNRGRETQYF

clone size: .
D gene: TRBD1
V gene: TRBV10-2
CDR3 length: 14
J gene: TRBJ1-3
CDR3 DNA: TGCGCCAGCAGCAACCCAGGGGGAACAAACACCATATATTTT
CDR3 protein: CASSNPGGTNTIYF

clone size: .
D gene: .
V gene: TRBV12-3/TRBV12-4
CDR3 length: 13
J gene: TRBJ1-1
CDR3 DNA: TGTGCCAGCAGTTTTTCAGGGCCCACTGAAGCTTTCTTT
CDR3 protein: CASSFSGPTEAFF

clone size: .
D gene: .
V gene: TRBV2
CDR3 length: 14
J gene: TRBJ2-5
CDR3 DNA: TGTGCCAGCAGTGAACGAGAGAAGAAAGAGACCCAGTACTTC
CDR3 protein: CASSEREKKETQYF

clone size: .
D gene: TRBD2
V gene: TRBV4-1
CDR3 length: 16
J gene: TRBJ2-7
CDR3 DNA: TGCGCCAGCAGCCAAGAGACTAGCGGGAGGCTATACGAGCAGTACTTC
CDR3 protein: CASSQETSGRLYEQYF

clone size: .
D gene: TRBD1
V gene: TRBV6-5
CDR3 length: 15
J gene: TRBJ2-5
CDR3 DNA: TGTGCCAGCAGCGACAGGGGGCCTAGGCAAGAGACCCAGTACTTC
CDR3 protein: CASSDRGPRQETQYF

clone size: .
D gene: TRBD2
V gene: TRBV14
CDR3 length: 17
J gene: TRBJ2-7
CDR3 DNA: TGTGCCAGCAGCCAAGAATCAAGGGGACTAGCGGGGTACGAGCAGTACTTC
CDR3 protein: CASSQESRGLAGYEQYF

clone size: .
D gene: TRBD1
V gene: TRBV19
CDR3 length: 14
J gene: TRBJ1-3
CDR3 DNA: TGTGCCACCCTGGGACAGGGATCAGGAAACACCATATATTTT
CDR3 protein: CATLGQGSGNTIYF

clone size: .
D gene: .
V gene: TRBV6-1
CDR3 length: 15
J gene: TRBJ1-4
CDR3 DNA: TGTGCCAGCAGTGAAGGGGCAGGGGAGAATGAAAAACTGTTTTTT
CDR3 protein: CASSEGAGENEKLFF

clone size: .
D gene: .
V gene: TRBV15
CDR3 length: 13
J gene: TRBJ2-1
CDR3 DNA: TGTGCCACCAGCAGAGATCAGGGTTATGAGCAGTTCTTC
CDR3 protein: CATSRDQGYEQFF

clone size: few
D gene: .
V gene: TRBV27
CDR3 length: 13
J gene: TRBJ1-1
CDR3 DNA: TGTGCCAGCGGGTACGATCAAGGCACTGAAGCTTTCTTT
CDR3 protein: CASGYDQGTEAFF

clone size: .
D gene: TRBD2
V gene: TRBV28
CDR3 length: 16
J gene: TRBJ2-3
CDR3 DNA: TGTGCCAGCAACGGAGCGGGCGGGAGGGCCAGGGGTACGCAGTATTTT
CDR3 protein: CASNGAGGRARGTQYF

clone size: .
D gene: TRBD1
V gene: TRBV7-9
CDR3 length: 15
J gene: TRBJ2-7
CDR3 DNA: TGTGCCAGCAGCCCAACAGACAGGGGGTCCTACGAGCAGTACTTC
CDR3 protein: CASSPTDRGSYEQYF

clone size: .
D gene: .
V gene: TRBV19
CDR3 length: 15
J gene: TRBJ1-5
CDR3 DNA: TGTGCCAGTAGTACAGAAGGAAGGCCGAATCAGCCCCAGCATTTT
CDR3 protein: CASSTEGRPNQPQHF

clone size: .
D gene: TRBD1
V gene: TRBV10-3
CDR3 length: 14
J gene: TRBJ2-5
CDR3 DNA: TGTGCCATCAGTTTGGGACAGGGAGGAGAGACCCAGTACTTC
CDR3 protein: CAISLGQGGETQYF

clone size: .
D gene: TRBD1
V gene: TRBV24-1
CDR3 length: 18
J gene: TRBJ2-2
CDR3 DNA: TGTGCCACCAGTCAACCCAGGGACAGTGGAATCAACACCGGGGAGCTGTTTTTT
CDR3 protein: CATSQPRDSGINTGELFF